Presented here are 20 T cell receptor beta chains from one specimen sequenced in a study of T cells in Graves' hyperthyroidism and ophthalmopathy. Amplification targeted TCR beta CDR3 regions from RNA transcripts. The TCR CDR3 was amplified in a first-round RT-PCR using the HTBI primer set. TCRdb re-analysed the multiplex PCR reads in MiXCR, keeping a single row per CDR3 protein. The sample yields around 280,000 distinct CDR3 sequences, around 15% seen once. The specimen sequenced was blood. These receptors were obtained from a middle-aged woman with Graves' hyperthyroidism.

This clonotype was counted many times. This chain links TRBV10-3 with TRBJ2-7; 12 bases are a match to TRBD2. The junction had 6 bases not matched to a gene; V was cut back by 6 bases and J by 3 bases. This CDR3 has 15 residues. Per the germline V gene, CDR1 is ENHRY and CDR2 is SYGVKD. The CDR3 here is CAISRLAGALYEQYF. In DNA, the CDR3 is TGTGCCATCAGCAGACTAGCGGGAGCCCTCTACGAGCAGTACTTC.

This clonotype was recorded at least ten times. The chain uses TRBV5-6 and TRBJ2-1, with D uncertain. Trimming removed 2 bases from V and 0 bases from J, with 9 bases in between. The CDR3 is 15 amino acids. Germline CDR1 reads SGHDT; CDR2 reads YYEEEE. The DNA for the CDR3 is TGTGCCAGCAGCTTAAGCGATAGCTCCTACAATGAGCAGTTCTTC. This codes for CASSLSDSSYNEQFF.

The chain recombines TRBV5-6 with TRBJ1-6; 10 nucleotides match TRBD1. Trimming at V came to 1 base and at J to 11 bases, leaving 6 bases not matched to a gene. The CDR3 is 15 residues long. Germline V gene data show CDR1 as SGHDT and CDR2 as YYEEEE. For the CDR3, the DNA is TGTGCCAGCAGCTTGTTTGGACAGGGGGAGACACCCCTCCACTTT. Amino acid sequence: CASSLFGQGETPLHF.

This clonotype appeared a few times. The CDR3 here is CASRKGQNTGELFF. The CDR3 DNA reads as TGTGCCAGCAGGAAGGGACAGAACACCGGGGAGCTGTTTTTT. This rearrangement joins TRBV27 to TRBJ2-2; possible D gene TRBD1, 6 bases. Germline V gene sequence: CDR1 MNHEY, CDR2 SMNVEV (reference sequence). Trimming took 6 bases from V and 1 from J, leaving 9 bases between them. The CDR3 sequence is 14 residues long.

Turning to this clonotype: A much larger clone lies a single base off, so this may be a read error. The V and J genes are TRBV10-3 and TRBJ2-5, with D possibly matching TRBD1 (6 bases). This CDR3 is 14 amino acids long. CDR1 ENHRY and CDR2 SYGVKD come from the germline V gene. CDR3 protein: CAIKEAGVKEAQYF. The CDR3 bases are TGTGCCATCAAGGAGGCAGGGGTTAAAGAGGCCCAGTACTTC.

The V and J genes are TRBV6-2 or TRBV6-3 and TRBJ1-5; TRBD1 might be the D (6 bases). This CDR3 comprises 15 residues. The germline V and J ends were trimmed by 1 base and 7 bases, with 14 bases remaining between them. Germline CDR1 and CDR2: MNHEY and SVGEGT. The CDR3 nucleotides are TGTGCCAGCAGTTACTGGATGACAGGCGGACAGCCCCAGCATTTT. Protein: CASSYWMTGGQPQHF.

CDR3 coding DNA: TGTGCCAGCACCGGCGGGAGGGGTAGGTTACACACTGAAGCTTTCTTT. Its translation is CASTGGRGRLHTEAFF. The chain carries TRBV6-2 or TRBV6-3 and TRBJ1-1, with D perhaps matching TRBD1 (5 bases). The CDR3 has 16 residues. V was clipped by 7 bases and J by 3 bases, with 21 bases between them. Germline V lookup: CDR1 MNHEY, CDR2 SVGEGT.

This clonotype was detected only a few times. The CDR3 here is CASSNMQGADTQYF. The DNA of the CDR3 is TGCGCCAGCAGCAATATGCAGGGGGCAGATACGCAGTATTTT. V usage is TRBV5-1 and J usage is TRBJ2-3; TRBD1 matches at 7 bases. The CDR3 extends over 14 amino acids. Unmatched junction bases numbered 6, after V lost 4 bases and J lost 4 bases. Germline CDR1 SGHRS, CDR2 YFSETQ. Based on the CDR3 plus reference TRBV5-1 and TRBJ2-3, the full variable domain is KAGVTQTPRYLIKTRGQQVTLSCSPISGHRSVSWYQQTPGQGLQFLFEYFSETQRNKGNFPGRFSGRQFSNSRSEMNVSTLELGDSALYLCASSNMQGADTQYFGPGTRLTVL.

There are a few counts of this clonotype. This sequence joins TRBV5-1 and TRBJ2-6, with a weak D call TRBD2 (6 bases). Germline assignment: CDR1 SGHRS and CDR2 YFSETQ. The CDR3 runs 17 residues. Trimming removed 4 bases at V and 0 bases at J, with 14 bases between. In DNA, the CDR3 is TGCGCCAGCAGCAGCATGACTAGTTCCTCTGGGGCCAACGTCCTGACTTTC. Translating gives CASSSMTSSSGANVLTF.

The chain employs TRBV3-1 and TRBJ2-7; no reliable D call. Per the germline V gene, CDR1 is LGHDT and CDR2 is YNNKEL (reference sequence). The CDR3 is 12 residues long. The V and J ends lost 2 bases and 6 bases respectively, with 8 bases between them. The CDR3 spells CASSQPPLEQYF. CDR3 DNA: TGTGCCAGCAGCCAACCCCCTCTCGAGCAGTACTTC.

Many counts were recorded for this clonotype. The rearrangement uses TRBV3-1 and TRBJ2-7; D not certain. In germline, CDR1 is LGHDT, CDR2 YNNKEL (reference sequence). There are 16 residues in the CDR3. Trimming took off 1 base at V and 0 bases at J, with 13 bases between the two ends. CDR3 region: CASSQGQILSSYEQYF. Here the CDR3 DNA reads TGTGCCAGCAGCCAAGGCCAGATCCTAAGCTCCTACGAGCAGTACTTC.

The rearrangement joins TRBV11-2 to TRBJ2-2; the match to TRBD1 covers 7 bases. This CDR3 has 15 residues. Trimming at V came to 4 bases and at J to 5 bases, leaving 7 bases not matched to a gene. Germline lookup yields CDR1 SGHAT and CDR2 FQNNGV. Here the CDR3 reads CASSSTGSLTGELFF. In nucleotides, the CDR3 is TGTGCCAGCAGCTCGACAGGGTCCCTGACCGGGGAGCTGTTTTTT. Complete variable domain (other parts from reference TRBV11-2 and TRBJ2-2): EAGVAQSPRYKIIEKRQSVAFWCNPISGHATLYWYQQILGQGPKLLIQFQNNGVVDDSQLPKDRFSAERLKGVDSTLKIQPAKLEDSAVYLCASSSTGSLTGELFFGEGSRLTVL.

This clonotype was observed a few times. The chain couples TRBV24-1 to TRBJ2-2; TRBD2 is a possible D gene (5 bases). Germline assignment: CDR1 KGHDR and CDR2 SFDVKD. The CDR3 consists of 14 residues. V was trimmed by 3 bases and J by 5 bases, leaving 9 bases between them. The CDR3 spells CATSDPSGTGELFF. CDR3 bases: TGTGCCACCAGTGATCCGAGCGGAACCGGGGAGCTGTTTTTT.

This clonotype occurred a few times. V usage is TRBV12-3 or TRBV12-4 and J usage is TRBJ2-1, with 7 bases that match TRBD1. The V gene end was trimmed by 6 bases and the J gene end by 3 bases; junction bases not matched to a gene: 11. This CDR3 contains 16 residues. Here the CDR3 DNA reads TGTGCCAGCAGCACGGACAGGCCCTTAAACTACAATGAGCAGTTCTTC. Protein sequence: CASSTDRPLNYNEQFF.

The chain links TRBV6-2 or TRBV6-3 to TRBJ1-2; D call uncertain. The V gene's germline CDR1 is MNHEY and CDR2 SVGEGT. The ends were cut back, 10 bases at V and 8 bases at J, with 26 bases in the middle. CDR3 length equals 15 residues. The CDR3 here is CATLLSTGLRIGYTF. CDR3 nucleotide sequence: TGTGCCACCCTGCTATCAACTGGCCTACGGATAGGCTACACCTTC.

This clonotype was detected ten times or more. V usage is TRBV5-1 and J usage is TRBJ1-1; D gene unclear. V lost 4 bases and J lost 1, with 11 bases in between. Germline loops: CDR1 SGHRS, CDR2 YFSETQ. The CDR3 is 14 amino acids. The CDR3 loop is CASSTTDPNTEAFF. The CDR3 DNA is TGCGCCAGCAGCACGACGGATCCGAACACTGAAGCTTTCTTT.

The sample holds many counts of this clonotype. V is TRBV7-2 and J is TRBJ2-7; D remains ambiguous. Looked up from germline, CDR1 is SGHTA and CDR2 is FQGNSA. V was shortened by 2 bases and J by 9 bases, with 17 bases between the two germline ends. This CDR3 is 14 amino acids long. The CDR3: CASSLSRAPVVQYF. CDR3 DNA: TGTGCCAGCAGCTTAAGCCGGGCCCCTGTTGTGCAGTACTTC. Based on the CDR3 plus reference TRBV7-2 and TRBJ2-7, the full variable domain is GAGVSQSPSNKVTEKGKDVELRCDPISGHTALYWYRQSLGQGLEFLIYFQGNSAPDKSGLPSDRFSAERTGGSVSTLTIQRTQQEDSAVYLCASSLSRAPVVQYFGPGTRLTVT.

The sample holds a few counts of this clonotype. A much larger clone differs by one base, so this may be a read error. This chain links TRBV12-5 with TRBJ1-5, with D uncertain. V was clipped by 7 bases and J by 7 bases, with 14 bases between them. The length of the CDR3 is 13 residues. The germline gives CDR1 LGHNT, CDR2 FRNRAP. CDR3 sequence (DNA): TGTGCTAGTGACAGCCCCAGTAACCAGCCCCAGCATTTT. Translated, it gives CASDSPSNQPQHF.

This clonotype was counted many times. CDR3 loop: CASSPGYAGELFF. For the CDR3, the DNA is TGTGCCAGCAGTCCAGGGTACGCCGGGGAGCTGTTTTTT. The chain has TRBV27 and TRBJ2-2; possibly TRBD1 for D (5 bases). Trimming stripped 5 bases from V and 6 bases from J, with 10 bases between. Per germline, CDR1 MNHEY and CDR2 SMNVEV (reference sequence). The CDR3 spans 13 residues.

This clonotype was observed a handful of times. The CDR3 here is CASSYSSGSSYNEQFF. DNA for the CDR3: TGTGCCAGCAGTTACTCGTCAGGGAGCTCCTACAATGAGCAGTTCTTC. The genes are TRBV6-5 and TRBJ2-1; D is perhaps TRBD1 or TRBD2 (5 bases each). Germline-derived CDR1 and CDR2 are MNHEY and SVGAGI. The V end lost 0 bases, the J end lost 0 bases, and 9 bases lay between the germline ends. This CDR3 comprises 16 residues.